This T cell receptor (beta chain) was found in a study of T cell repertoires in cytomegalovirus infection. Study details: CMV epitopes, recently identified HLA-C-restricted and well-studied HLA-B-restricted, were used. Evidence of both CMV infection and a matching HLA type came from public TCR beta signatures.

Study-level findings and limits: CMV carriers with the relevant HLA were identified by cumulative public TCR beta family frequency. HLA-C-restricted CMV-specific TCR beta clonotypes were dominant in the ex vivo response.

This clonotype was detected many times. What it binds is not known. TCRdb called the reads again in MiXCR, with one record for every CDR3 protein. The sample records roughly 80,000 distinct CDR3 sequences, roughly a quarter being singletons. This clonotype was sampled from a human donor in good health (CMV status not recorded). Some clones in this sample may be carry-over from other donors' samples. The sequencing used CD8+ T cells from cultured PBMCs, collected from culture after CMV antigen stimulation.

CDR3 residues: CASSPAWGDEQYF. The DNA of the CDR3 is TGTGCCAGCAGCCCAGCCTGGGGGGACGAGCAGTACTTC. The chain recombines TRBV12-3 or TRBV12-4 with TRBJ2-7; possible D gene TRBD2, 6 bases. Trimming took 6 bases from V and 5 from J, leaving 14 bases between them. CDR3 size: 13 residues.